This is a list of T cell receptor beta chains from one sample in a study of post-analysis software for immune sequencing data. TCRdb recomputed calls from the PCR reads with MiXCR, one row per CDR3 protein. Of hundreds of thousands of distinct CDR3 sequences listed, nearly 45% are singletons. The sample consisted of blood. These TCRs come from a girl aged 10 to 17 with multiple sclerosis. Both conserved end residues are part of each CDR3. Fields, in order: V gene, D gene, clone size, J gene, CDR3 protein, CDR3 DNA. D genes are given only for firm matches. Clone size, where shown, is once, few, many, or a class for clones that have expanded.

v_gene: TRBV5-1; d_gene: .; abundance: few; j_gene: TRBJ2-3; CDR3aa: CASSLGGATDTQYF; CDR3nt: TGCGCCAGCAGCTTAGGGGGGGCCACAGATACGCAGTATTTT
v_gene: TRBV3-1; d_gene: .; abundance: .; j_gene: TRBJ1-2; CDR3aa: CTSSQDLKGYDYGYTF; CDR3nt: TGTACCAGCAGCCAAGATCTTAAGGGCTATGACTATGGCTACACCTTC
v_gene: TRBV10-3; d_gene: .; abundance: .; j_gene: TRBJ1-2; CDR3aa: CAISEAPDGGGGYTF; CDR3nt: TGTGCCATCAGCGAGGCCCCGGACGGGGGAGGAGGCTACACCTTC
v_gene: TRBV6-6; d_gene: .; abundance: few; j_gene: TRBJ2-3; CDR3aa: CASSYRPGTDTQYF; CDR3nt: TGTGCCAGCAGTTACAGACCTGGCACAGATACGCAGTATTTT
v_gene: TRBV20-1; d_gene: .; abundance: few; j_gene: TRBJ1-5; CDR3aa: CSASAGTENQPQHF; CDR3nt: TGCAGTGCTAGCGCCGGAACAGAGAATCAGCCCCAGCATTTT
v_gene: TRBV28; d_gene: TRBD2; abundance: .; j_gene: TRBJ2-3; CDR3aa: CASSLWRLAGGTDTQYF; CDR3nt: TGTGCCAGCAGTTTATGGAGGCTAGCGGGAGGCACAGATACGCAGTATTTT
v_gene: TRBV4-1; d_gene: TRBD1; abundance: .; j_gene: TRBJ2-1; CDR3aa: CASSRKGQGRAYNEQFF; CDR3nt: TGCGCCAGCAGCCGAAAAGGACAGGGCCGGGCGTACAATGAGCAGTTCTTC
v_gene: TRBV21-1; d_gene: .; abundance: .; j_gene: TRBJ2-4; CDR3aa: CASSLPAKAGVGLAKNIQYF; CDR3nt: TGTGCCAGCAGCCTCCCCGCGAAAGCGGGAGTCGGACTAGCCAAAAACATTCAGTACTTC
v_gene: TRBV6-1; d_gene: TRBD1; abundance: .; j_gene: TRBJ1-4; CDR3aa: CASRNPTPSTGRDEKLFF; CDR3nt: TGTGCCAGCAGGAACCCCACTCCTTCGACAGGGCGAGATGAAAAACTGTTTTTT
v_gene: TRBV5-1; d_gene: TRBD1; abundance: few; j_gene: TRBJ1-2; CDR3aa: CASSLADREIYGYTF; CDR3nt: TGCGCCAGCAGCTTGGCGGACAGGGAAATTTATGGCTACACCTTC
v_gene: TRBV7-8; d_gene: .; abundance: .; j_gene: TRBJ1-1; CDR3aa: CASSLTATQWNTEAFF; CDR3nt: TGTGCCAGCAGCTTAACGGCGACCCAATGGAACACTGAAGCTTTCTTT
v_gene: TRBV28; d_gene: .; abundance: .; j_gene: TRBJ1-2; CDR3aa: CASSLLRTYGYTF; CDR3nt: TGTGCCAGCAGTTTATTGAGGACTTATGGCTACACCTTC
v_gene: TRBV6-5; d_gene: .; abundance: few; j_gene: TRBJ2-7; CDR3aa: CANSYGVHFSEQYF; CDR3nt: TGTGCCAACAGTTACGGAGTGCATTTCTCCGAGCAGTACTTC
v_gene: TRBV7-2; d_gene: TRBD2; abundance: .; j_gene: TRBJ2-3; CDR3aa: CASSLFGGRVSDTQYF; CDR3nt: TGTGCCAGCAGCTTATTCGGCGGGAGAGTCTCAGATACGCAGTATTTT
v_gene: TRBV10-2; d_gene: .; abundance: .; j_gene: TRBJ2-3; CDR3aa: CASKSGRRVTDTQYF; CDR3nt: TGCGCCAGCAAGTCGGGGAGGAGGGTCACAGATACGCAGTATTTT
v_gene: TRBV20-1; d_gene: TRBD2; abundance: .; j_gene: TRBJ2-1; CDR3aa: CSARGLTTSGSDNEQFF; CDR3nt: TGCAGTGCTAGAGGCCTTACGACTAGCGGGAGCGACAATGAGCAGTTCTTC
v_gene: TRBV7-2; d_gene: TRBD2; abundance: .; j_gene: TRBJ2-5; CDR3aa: CASSLPIAGGPRTQYF; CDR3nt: TGTGCCAGCAGCTTACCGATAGCGGGAGGGCCTAGGACCCAGTACTTC
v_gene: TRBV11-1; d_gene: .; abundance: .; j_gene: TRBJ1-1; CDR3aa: CASSLEFREAFF; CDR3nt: TGTGCCAGCAGCTTAGAATTTCGAGAAGCTTTCTTT
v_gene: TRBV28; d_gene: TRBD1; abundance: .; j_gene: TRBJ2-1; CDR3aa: CASSRRGDRVYNEQFF; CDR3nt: TGTGCCAGCAGCCGGAGGGGGGACAGGGTCTACAATGAGCAGTTCTTC
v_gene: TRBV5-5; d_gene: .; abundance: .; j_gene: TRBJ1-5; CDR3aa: CASSLAGGANQPQHF; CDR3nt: TGTGCCAGCAGCTTGGCTGGGGGGGCGAATCAGCCCCAGCATTTT
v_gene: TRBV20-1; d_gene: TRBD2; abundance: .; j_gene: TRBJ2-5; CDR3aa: CSAPTFTSGTQETQYF; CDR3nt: TGCAGTGCTCCAACATTTACTAGCGGGACCCAAGAGACCCAGTACTTC
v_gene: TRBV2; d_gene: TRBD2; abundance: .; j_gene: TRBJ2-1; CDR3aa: CASRAKGQPGLAGENEQFF; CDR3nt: TGTGCCAGCAGAGCCAAGGGACAGCCGGGACTAGCGGGAGAGAATGAGCAGTTCTTC
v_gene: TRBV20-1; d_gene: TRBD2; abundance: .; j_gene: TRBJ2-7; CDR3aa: CSARDRGRAYNEQYF; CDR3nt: TGCAGTGCTAGAGATCGCGGGAGGGCCTACAATGAGCAGTACTTC
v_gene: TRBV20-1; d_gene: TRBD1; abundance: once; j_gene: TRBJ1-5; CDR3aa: CSAAGGRISNQPQHF; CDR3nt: TGCAGTGCGGCAGGGGGTAGGATTAGCAATCAGCCCCAGCATTTT
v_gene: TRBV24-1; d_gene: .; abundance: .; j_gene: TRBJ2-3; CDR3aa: CATSDQSPDTQYF; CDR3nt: TGTGCCACCTCGGACCAATCACCCGATACGCAGTATTTT
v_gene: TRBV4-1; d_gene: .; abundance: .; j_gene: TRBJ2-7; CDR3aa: CASSQLGSSYEQYF; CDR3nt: TGCGCCAGCAGCCAGTTAGGGAGCTCCTACGAGCAGTACTTC
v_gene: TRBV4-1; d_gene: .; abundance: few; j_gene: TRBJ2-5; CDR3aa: CASSQVRGGQYF; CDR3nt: TGCGCCAGCAGCCAAGTCAGGGGTGGGCAGTACTTC
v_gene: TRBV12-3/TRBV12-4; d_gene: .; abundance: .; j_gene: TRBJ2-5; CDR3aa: CASSLTEQETQYF; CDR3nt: TGTGCCAGCAGTCTCACCGAGCAAGAGACCCAGTACTTC
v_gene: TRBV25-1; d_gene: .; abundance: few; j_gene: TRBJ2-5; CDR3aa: CASRPTGPEVETQYF; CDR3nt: TGTGCCAGCAGACCCACAGGGCCAGAGGTAGAGACCCAGTACTTC
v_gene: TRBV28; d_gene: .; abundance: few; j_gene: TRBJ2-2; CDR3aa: CASSLSRPSNTGELFF; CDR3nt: TGTGCCAGCAGTTTATCGAGACCGTCGAACACCGGGGAGCTGTTTTTT
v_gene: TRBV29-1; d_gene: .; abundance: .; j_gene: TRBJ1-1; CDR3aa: CSVPGGATEAFF; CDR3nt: TGCAGCGTCCCTGGGGGGGCCACTGAGGCTTTCTTT
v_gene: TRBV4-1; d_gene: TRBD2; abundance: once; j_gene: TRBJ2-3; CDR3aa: CASSQTRLAGVPTDTQYF; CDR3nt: TGCGCCAGCAGCCAAACCCGACTAGCGGGCGTCCCCACAGATACGCAGTATTTT
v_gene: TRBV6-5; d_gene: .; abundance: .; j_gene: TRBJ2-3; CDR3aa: CASSYGQAGDTQYF; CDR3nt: TGTGCCAGCAGTTATGGGCAGGCTGGGGATACGCAGTATTTT
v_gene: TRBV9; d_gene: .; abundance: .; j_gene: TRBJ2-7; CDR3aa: CASSVYGGGPYEQYF; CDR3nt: TGTGCCAGCAGCGTATATGGCGGAGGCCCATACGAGCAGTACTTC
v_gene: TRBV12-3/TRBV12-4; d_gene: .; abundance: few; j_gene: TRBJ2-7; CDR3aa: CASSLIQGYSSYEQYF; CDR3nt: TGTGCCAGCAGTCTAATACAGGGATACAGCTCCTACGAGCAGTACTTC
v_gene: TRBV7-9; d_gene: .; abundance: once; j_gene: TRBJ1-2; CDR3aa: CASSLVGRANYGYTF; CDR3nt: TGTGCCAGCAGCTTAGTCGGCAGGGCAAACTATGGCTACACCTTC
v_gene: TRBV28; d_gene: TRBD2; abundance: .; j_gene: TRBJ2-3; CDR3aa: CASLAGGIDTQYF; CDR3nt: TGTGCCAGCCTAGCGGGAGGAATAGATACGCAGTATTTT
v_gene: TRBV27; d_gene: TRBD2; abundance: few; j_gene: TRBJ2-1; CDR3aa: CASNAGTRRFGEQFF; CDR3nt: TGTGCCAGCAACGCCGGGACTAGGAGGTTCGGTGAGCAGTTCTTC
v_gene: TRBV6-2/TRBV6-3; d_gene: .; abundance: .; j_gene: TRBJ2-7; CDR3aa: CASSSYSSYEQYF; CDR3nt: TGTGCCAGCAGTTCATATAGCTCCTACGAGCAGTACTTC
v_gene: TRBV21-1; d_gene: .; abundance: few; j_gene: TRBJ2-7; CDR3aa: CASSEDSNEQYF; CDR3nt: TGTGCCAGCAGCGAGGACAGTAACGAGCAGTACTTC
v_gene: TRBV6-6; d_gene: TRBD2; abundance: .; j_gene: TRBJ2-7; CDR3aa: CASSYQREIGYEQYF; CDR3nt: TGTGCCAGCAGTTACCAGCGGGAGATCGGCTACGAGCAGTACTTC
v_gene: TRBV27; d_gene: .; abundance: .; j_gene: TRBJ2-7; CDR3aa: CASSLGRVSSYEQYF; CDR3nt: TGTGCCAGCAGTTTGGGCAGGGTGAGCTCCTACGAGCAGTACTTC
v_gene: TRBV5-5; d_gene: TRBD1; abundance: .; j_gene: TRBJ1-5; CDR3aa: CASSRTGRVPNGNQPQHF; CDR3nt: TGTGCCAGCAGCAGGACAGGACGGGTGCCAAATGGCAATCAGCCCCAGCATTTT
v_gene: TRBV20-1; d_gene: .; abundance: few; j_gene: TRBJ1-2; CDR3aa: CSARESTGDGYTF; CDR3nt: TGCAGTGCTAGAGAGAGTACAGGAGATGGCTACACCTTC
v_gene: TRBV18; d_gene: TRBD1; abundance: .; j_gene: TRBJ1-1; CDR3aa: CASSPRTGVGNTEAFF; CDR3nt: TGTGCCAGCTCACCACGGACAGGGGTCGGGAACACTGAAGCTTTCTTT
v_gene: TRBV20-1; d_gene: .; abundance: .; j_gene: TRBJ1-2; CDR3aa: CSASILGGGYGYTF; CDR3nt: TGCAGTGCTAGTATTTTGGGGGGGGGCTATGGCTACACCTTC
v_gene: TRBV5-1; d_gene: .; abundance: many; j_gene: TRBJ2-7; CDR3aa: CASSFDYEQYF; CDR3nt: TGCGCCAGCAGCTTCGACTACGAGCAGTACTTC
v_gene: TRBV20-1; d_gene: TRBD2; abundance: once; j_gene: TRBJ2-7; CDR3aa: CSARRGSSGREEQYF; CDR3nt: TGCAGTGCTCGTCGCGGGTCTAGCGGGAGAGAAGAGCAGTACTTC